This T cell receptor beta chain originates from a study of cytomegalovirus exposure and HLA in healthy donors. Study-wide results and limits: For most TCR beta V segments, an earlier analysis put the productive rate at about 87% or about 30% of the time.

To note about this clone: As yet, its antigen is unknown.

CDR1 and CDR2 from the germline V gene are SGHTA and FQGNSA. This CDR3 spans 15 amino acids. J gave up 0 bases and V 5 bases, and 6 bases lay outside the gene matches. PCR employed 60 Vbeta and 13 Jbeta primers. The data were produced by immunoSEQ multiplex PCR, yet TCRdb's version contains in-frame clones alone and is incomplete. Found here are around 60,000 clones, more than 70% of them singletons; the top ten hold under 30%. This chain connects TRBV7-2 to TRBJ2-7, with TRBD2 matching over 8 bases. Sequencing was carried out using PBMCs. This TCR was sampled from a woman between 40 and 50 years old in good health and CMV-seropositive. The CDR3 protein is CASSEGLAGSYEQYF. CDR3 in DNA: TGTGCCAGCAGCGAAGGTCTAGCGGGCTCCTACGAGCAGTACTTC. The complete variable domain, with remaining parts taken from reference TRBV7-2 and TRBJ2-7, reads GAGVSQSPSNKVTEKGKDVELRCDPISGHTALYWYRQSLGQGLEFLIYFQGNSAPDKSGLPSDRFSAERTGGSVSTLTIQRTQQEDSAVYLCASSEGLAGSYEQYFGPGTRLTVT.